Shown below are 7 T cell receptor beta chains from a single sample sequenced in a study of blood T cells in healthy people across ages. The second PCR ran roughly 6 to 11 cycles with a sample-barcoded 5' primer and J-beta primers. MiXCR was run by TCRdb on the 5' RACE reads, yielding one entry per CDR3 protein. The sample consists of hundreds of thousands of distinct CDR3 sequences, about 55% of them appearing once. The sequencing sample was made of blood. These receptors were obtained from an older man in good health.

This rearrangement joins TRBV6-6 to TRBJ1-6, with D perhaps TRBD1 (5 bases). V lost 5 bases to trimming and J lost 0 bases, with 14 bases between them. The germline gives CDR1 MNHNY, CDR2 SVGAGI (reference sequence). This CDR3 is 17 amino acids long. CDR3 DNA sequence: TGTGCCAGCAGTACCCTGGGGGGGAGCTCCTATAATTCACCCCTCCACTTT. Translated, it gives CASSTLGGSSYNSPLHF.

This clonotype has a handful of counts. The CDR3 sequence is CSAGQGVINQPQHF. For the CDR3, the DNA is TGCAGTGCCGGACAGGGAGTGATCAATCAGCCCCAGCATTTT. The V gene is TRBV20-1, the J gene TRBJ1-5; 8 bases agree with TRBD1. The germline gives CDR1 DFQATT, CDR2 SNEGSKA (reference sequence). The CDR3 is made up of 14 amino acids. The V gene end was trimmed by 6 bases and the J gene end by 3 bases; junction bases not matched to a gene: 7.

The chain uses TRBV28 and TRBJ1-5; D not resolved. The germline V gene has CDR1 MDHEN and CDR2 SYDVKM. V lost 2 bases to trimming and J lost 4 bases, with 12 bases between them. CDR3 length equals 15 residues. The CDR3 loop reads CASSLIIGGNQPQHF. The CDR3 DNA is TGTGCCAGCAGTTTAATCATCGGAGGGAATCAGCCCCAGCATTTT.

This clonotype was counted only a few times. V and J are TRBV29-1 and TRBJ2-5; no clear D. The ends were cut back, 0 bases at V and 5 bases at J, with 10 bases in the middle. The CDR3 sequence is 13 residues long. Germline loops: CDR1 SQVTM, CDR2 ANQGSEA. The CDR3 coding sequence is TGCAGCGTTGAAGATGGGCCGGAGGAGACCCAGTACTTC. As protein: CSVEDGPEETQYF. Using reference TRBV29-1 and TRBJ2-5 for the parts outside the CDR3, the full variable domain is SAVISQKPSRDICQRGTSLTIQCQVDSQVTMMFWYRQQPGQSLTLIATANQGSEATYESGFVIDKFPISRPNLTFSTLTVSNMSPEDSSIYLCSVEDGPEETQYFGPGTRLLVL.

The rearrangement links TRBV7-3 to TRBJ2-1; 8 bases match TRBD1. The CDR3 loop spans 13 amino acids. Germline-derived CDR1 and CDR2 are SGHTA and FQGTGA. With 5 bases clipped from V and 5 bases from J, the junction kept 2 bases outside the gene matches. CDR3 residues: CASSKDRDNEQFF. The CDR3 nucleotides are TGTGCCAGCAGCAAGGACAGGGACAATGAGCAGTTCTTC.

The V call is TRBV3-1, the J call TRBJ1-1; no clear D gene. Trimming pared 2 bases from V and 3 bases from J, leaving 10 bases between. Germline V gives CDR1 LGHDT, CDR2 YNNKEL (reference sequence). This CDR3 comprises 14 residues. CDR3 sequence (DNA): TGTGCCAGCAGCCAACACGGGGAGGACACTGAAGCTTTCTTT. Its translation: CASSQHGEDTEAFF. Variable domain in full (rest from reference TRBV3-1 and TRBJ1-1): DTAVSQTPKYLVTQMGNDKSIKCEQNLGHDTMYWYKQDSKKFLKIMFSYNNKELIINETVPNRFSPKSPDKAHLNLHINSLELGDSAVYFCASSQHGEDTEAFFGQGTRLTVV.

The rearrangement joins TRBV13 to TRBJ2-4; possible D gene TRBD2, 5 bases. V lost 1 base, J lost 0 bases, and 10 bases lay in between. The CDR3 loop spans 16 amino acids. Germline V gene sequence: CDR1 PRHDT, CDR2 FYEKMQ (reference sequence). The CDR3 DNA is TGTGCCAGCAGCTTAGTCGGGGAGCTAGCCAAAAACATTCAGTACTTC. Its translation is CASSLVGELAKNIQYF.